This T cell receptor (beta chain) derives from a study of blood T cell repertoires in COVID-19. Looking at the study overall: Collection of acute and convalescent COVID-19 samples took place in the United States, Italy and Spain. T cells, B-cell-depleted T cells, or PBMCs provided the cDNA or gDNA that served as material.

The data were produced by immunoSEQ multiplex PCR, yet TCRdb's version contains in-frame clones alone and is incomplete. The table lists hundreds of thousands of clones, around 88% of them singletons. The germline gives CDR1 SEHNR, CDR2 FQNEAQ (reference sequence). V lost 5 bases, J lost 4 bases, and 11 bases lay in between. The CDR3 consists of 14 residues. This TCR was recovered from an elderly man with acute or convalescent COVID-19. The sequenced sample was peripheral blood. The rearrangement joins TRBV7-9 to TRBJ2-2; unclear D gene. The CDR3 DNA reads TGTGCCAGCAGCGAAAATGAGGTCACCGGGGAGCTGTTTTTT. This encodes CASSENEVTGELFF.